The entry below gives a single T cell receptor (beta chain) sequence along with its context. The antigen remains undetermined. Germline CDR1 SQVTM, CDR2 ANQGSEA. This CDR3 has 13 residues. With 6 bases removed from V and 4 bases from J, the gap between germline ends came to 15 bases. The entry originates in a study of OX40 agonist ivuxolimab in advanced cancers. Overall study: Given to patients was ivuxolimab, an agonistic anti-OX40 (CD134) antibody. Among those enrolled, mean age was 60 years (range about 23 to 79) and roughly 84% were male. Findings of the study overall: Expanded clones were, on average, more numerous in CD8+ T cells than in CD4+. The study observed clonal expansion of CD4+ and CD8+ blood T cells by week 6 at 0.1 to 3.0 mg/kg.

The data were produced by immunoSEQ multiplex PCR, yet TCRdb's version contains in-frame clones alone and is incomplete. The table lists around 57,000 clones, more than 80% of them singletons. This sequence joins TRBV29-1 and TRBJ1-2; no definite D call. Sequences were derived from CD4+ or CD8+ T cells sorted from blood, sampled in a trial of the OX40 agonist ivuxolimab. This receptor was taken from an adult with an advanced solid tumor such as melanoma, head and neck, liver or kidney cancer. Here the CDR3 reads CSVRPYLGYGYTF. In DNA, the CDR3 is TGCAGCGTCCGACCCTACTTAGGCTATGGCTACACCTTC.